This T cell receptor beta chain was captured in a study of T cell responses to AZD1222 COVID-19 vaccine. Comment on this clone: Its specificity is not known.

Using immunoSEQ multiplex PCR, the repertoire was profiled, and TCRdb retains in-frame clones only, with some absent. The table has about 140,000 clones, 85% to 95% seen once. The germline gives CDR1 SGHRS, CDR2 YFSETQ. CDR3 length: 15 amino acids. V lost 3 bases, J lost 3 bases, and 4 bases stayed unmatched. Overall study results and limits: Repertoires were obtained only post-peak T cell response. White British people made up most donors, females outnumbered males, and clonal diversity was possibly underestimated.

Sequenced here: peripheral blood, sampled on day 0 of AZD1222 vaccination. The sequence was obtained from an adult in good health. V and J are TRBV5-1 and TRBJ1-4; 8 bases map to TRBD1. CDR3 sequence: CASSSYRGSNEKLFF. The DNA for the CDR3 is TGCGCCAGCAGCTCTTACAGGGGGTCTAATGAAAAACTGTTTTTT.